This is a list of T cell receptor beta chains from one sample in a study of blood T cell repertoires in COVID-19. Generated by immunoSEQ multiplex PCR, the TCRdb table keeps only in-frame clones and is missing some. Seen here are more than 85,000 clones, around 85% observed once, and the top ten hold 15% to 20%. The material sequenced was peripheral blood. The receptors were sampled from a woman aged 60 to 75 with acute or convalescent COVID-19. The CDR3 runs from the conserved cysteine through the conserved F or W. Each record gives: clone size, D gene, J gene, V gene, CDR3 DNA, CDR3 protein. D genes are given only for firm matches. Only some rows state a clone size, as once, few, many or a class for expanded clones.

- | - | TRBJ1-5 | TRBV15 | TGTGCCACCAGCAGACCCCGTGGGGACTGGGGCAATCAGCCCCAGCATTTT | CATSRPRGDWGNQPQHF
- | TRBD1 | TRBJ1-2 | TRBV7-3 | TGTGCCAGCAGCTTGGGACAGGGGGCGGAGGGCTACACCTTC | CASSLGQGAEGYTF
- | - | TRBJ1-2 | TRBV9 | TGTGCCAGCAGCGTAGAGTCAGGGCACTATGGCTACACCTTC | CASSVESGHYGYTF
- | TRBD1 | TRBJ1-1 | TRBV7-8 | TGTGCCAGCAGCCCTGGGACAGGATACATGAACACTGAAGCTTTCTTT | CASSPGTGYMNTEAFF
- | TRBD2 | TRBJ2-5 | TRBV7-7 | TGTGCCAGCAGCTTCGGACTAGCGGGGGCACAAGAGACCCAGTACTTC | CASSFGLAGAQETQYF
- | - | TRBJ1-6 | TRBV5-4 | TGTGCCAGCAGCTTGGACTTTTCCTATAATTCACCCCTCCACTTT | CASSLDFSYNSPLHF
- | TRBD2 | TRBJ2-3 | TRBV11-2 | TGTGCCAGCAGCCCGGGGGGGCGGAGCACAGATACGCAGTATTTT | CASSPGGRSTDTQYF
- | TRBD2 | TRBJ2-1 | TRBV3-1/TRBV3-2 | TGTGCCAGCAGCCAACTAGCGGGGACCTTAGGTGAGCAGTTCTTC | CASSQLAGTLGEQFF
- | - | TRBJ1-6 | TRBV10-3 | TGTGCCGGGCGCACCCAGAGGGATTCACCCCTCCACTTT | CAGRTQRDSPLHF
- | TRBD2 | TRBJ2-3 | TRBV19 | TGTGCCAGTAGTATACTAGCGGGGGGCCAATATACGCAGTATTTT | CASSILAGGQYTQYF
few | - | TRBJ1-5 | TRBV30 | TGTGCCTGGTCCGGGTTTGGGGGCGGTAATCAGCCCCAGCATTTT | CAWSGFGGGNQPQHF
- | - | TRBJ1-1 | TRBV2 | TGTGCCAGCAAAGGGGCTAACACTGAAGCTTTCTTT | CASKGANTEAFF
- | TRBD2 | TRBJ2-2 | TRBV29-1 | TGCAGCGTAGCTAGCGGGGGGGCCGACGGGGAGCTGTTTTTT | CSVASGGADGELFF
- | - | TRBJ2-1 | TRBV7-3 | TGTGCCAGCAGCTTCCAAGAGATAGCCCATGAGCAGTTCTTC | CASSFQEIAHEQFF
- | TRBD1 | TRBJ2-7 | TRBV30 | TGTGCCTGGGCTGGACAGGGAGGAGGGCAGTACTTC | CAWAGQGGGQYF
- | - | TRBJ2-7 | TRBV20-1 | TGCAGTGCTAGTGACCCCAGGGACTCCTACGAGCAGTACTTC | CSASDPRDSYEQYF
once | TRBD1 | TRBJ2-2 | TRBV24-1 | TGTGCCACCAGTGACAGGGGGCGAGTCACCGGGGAGCTGTTTTTT | CATSDRGRVTGELFF
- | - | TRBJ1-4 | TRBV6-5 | TGTGCCAGCAGTTCAGGTTTTTCTGGAAAACTGTTTTTT | CASSSGFSGKLFF
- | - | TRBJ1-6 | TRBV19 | TGTGCCAGTAGTAGGACAGCTAATAATTCACCCCTCCACTTT | CASSRTANNSPLHF
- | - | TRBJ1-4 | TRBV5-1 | TGCGCCGGCAGCTTGGGATTTGGCGGGGGTAGACCAACTAATGAAAAACTGTTTTTT | CAGSLGFGGGRPTNEKLFF
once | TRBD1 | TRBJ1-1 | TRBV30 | TGTGCCTGGAGTGTACCAGGCAGGGGGAATACTGAAGCTTTCTTT | CAWSVPGRGNTEAFF
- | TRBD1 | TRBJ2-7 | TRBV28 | TGTGCCAGCAGCGGGGACAGCACCTACGAGCAGTACTTC | CASSGDSTYEQYF
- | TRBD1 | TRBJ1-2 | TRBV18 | TGTGCCAGCTCACCGAGACAGGGGACCTATGGCTACACCTTC | CASSPRQGTYGYTF
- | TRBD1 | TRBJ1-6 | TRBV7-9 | TGTGCCAGCAGCTTAACAGGGGCCCTAGGAAATTCACCCCTCCACTTT | CASSLTGALGNSPLHF
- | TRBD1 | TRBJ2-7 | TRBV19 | TGTGCCAGTAGTATAAGATACAGGGGCTACGAGCAGTACTTC | CASSIRYRGYEQYF
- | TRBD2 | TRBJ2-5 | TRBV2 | TGTGCCAGCACGGCGGGGGGCGGGCCAGGAAAAGAGACCCAGTACTTC | CASTAGGGPGKETQYF
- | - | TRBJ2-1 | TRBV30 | TGTGCCTGGAGTCACGAAGGCAGGGAGCAGTTCTTC | CAWSHEGREQFF
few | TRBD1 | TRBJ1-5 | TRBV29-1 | TGCAGCGCCTCGGACAGGGATGGACAGCCCCAGCATTTT | CSASDRDGQPQHF
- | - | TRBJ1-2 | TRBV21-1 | TGTGCCAGCAGCAAAGCGCAGAGATTCCTACCGGGAGGCTACACCTTC | CASSKAQRFLPGGYTF
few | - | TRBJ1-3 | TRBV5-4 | TGTGCCAGCAGCCCTGCCGGGGGAATCTCTGGAAACACCATATATTTT | CASSPAGGISGNTIYF
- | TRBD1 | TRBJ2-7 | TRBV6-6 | TGTGCCAGCAGTTACCAGGGCAGGGGGTACGAGCAGTACTTC | CASSYQGRGYEQYF
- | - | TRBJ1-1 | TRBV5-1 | TGCGCCAGCAGCCCCCGGGACACTCTGCGACGGACTGAAGCTTTCTTT | CASSPRDTLRRTEAFF
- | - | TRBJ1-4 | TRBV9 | TGTGCCAGCAGCGTCTGGGGGGAGGCTAATGAAAAACTGTTTTTT | CASSVWGEANEKLFF
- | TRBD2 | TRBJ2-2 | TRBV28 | TGTGCCAGCAGTTTGGCTAGCGGGGGGACCGGGGAGCTGTTTTTT | CASSLASGGTGELFF
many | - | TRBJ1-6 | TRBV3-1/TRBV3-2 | TGTGCCAGCAGCACCTCAGAGGGTATACATTCACCCCTCCACTTT | CASSTSEGIHSPLHF
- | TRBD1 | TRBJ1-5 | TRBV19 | TGTGCCAGCCGAAGGACTTTCCCGGGACAGGGGGTAAATCAGCCCCAGCATTTT | CASRRTFPGQGVNQPQHF
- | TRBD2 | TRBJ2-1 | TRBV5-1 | TGCGCCAGCAGCCTGTCACCTGGACTAGCGGCCTACAATGAGCAGTTCTTC | CASSLSPGLAAYNEQFF
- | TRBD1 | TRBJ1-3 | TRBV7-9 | TGTGCCAGCAGCTCCCTGGGACAGGTGGGAAACACCATATATTTT | CASSSLGQVGNTIYF
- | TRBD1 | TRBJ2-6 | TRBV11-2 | TGTGCCAGCAGCTTCGTTCGGGACAGTAGCTCTGGGGCCAACGTCCTGACTTTC | CASSFVRDSSSGANVLTF
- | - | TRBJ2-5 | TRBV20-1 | TGCAGTGCTAGTGCCGGGACTTTGGAGACCCAGTACTTC | CSASAGTLETQYF
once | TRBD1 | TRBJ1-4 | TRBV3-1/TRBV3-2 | TGTGCCAGCAGCCAATGGACAGGGAGGGGAAAACTGTTTTTT | CASSQWTGRGKLFF
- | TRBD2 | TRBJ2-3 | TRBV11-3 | TGTGCCAGCACCCGGGGACTAGCGGCAGATACGCAGTATTTT | CASTRGLAADTQYF
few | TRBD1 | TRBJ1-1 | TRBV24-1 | TGTGCCACCAGTGGGAAACAGGGGGTCTTCACTGAAGCTTTCTTT | CATSGKQGVFTEAFF
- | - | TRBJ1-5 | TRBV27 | TGTGCCAGCAGTTTAACAGGTAATCAGCCCCAGCATTTT | CASSLTGNQPQHF
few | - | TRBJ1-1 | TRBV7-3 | TGTGCCAGCAGCAAACGACTCGGGGAGGGCACTGAAGCTTTCTTT | CASSKRLGEGTEAFF
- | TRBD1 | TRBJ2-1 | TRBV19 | TGTGCCAGTAGTATAGGGTCAGGGGGTAAGGATGAGCAGTTCTTC | CASSIGSGGKDEQFF
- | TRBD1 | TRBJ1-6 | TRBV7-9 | TGTGCCAGCAGCGAACAGGGGGCGATTGGGAATTCACCCCTCCACTTT | CASSEQGAIGNSPLHF
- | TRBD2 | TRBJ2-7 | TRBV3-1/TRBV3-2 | TGTGCCAGCAGCCAAGGTCTACTAGCGGCTTACGAGCAGTACTTC | CASSQGLLAAYEQYF
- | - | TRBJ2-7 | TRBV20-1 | TGCAGTGCTAGAGCAGCGCTCGAGCAGTACTTC | CSARAALEQYF
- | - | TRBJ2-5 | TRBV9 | TGTGCCAGCAGCGTAGGGGGCTGGGAGACCCAGTACTTC | CASSVGGWETQYF
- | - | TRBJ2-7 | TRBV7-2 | TGTGCCAGCAGCAGGGGGGGTAGGACCTACGAGCAGTACTTC | CASSRGGRTYEQYF
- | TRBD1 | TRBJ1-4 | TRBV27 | TGTGCCAGCAGTCTCGACAGGGATGCTGCAACTAATGAAAAACTGTTTTTT | CASSLDRDAATNEKLFF
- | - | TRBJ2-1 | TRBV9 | TGTGCCAGCAGCGCCCTCCAGGGGTCCCTCCCCTACAATGAGCAGTTCTTC | CASSALQGSLPYNEQFF
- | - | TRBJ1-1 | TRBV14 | TGTGCCAGCAGTCCGACCAGGGCTGGAGAAGCTTTCTTT | CASSPTRAGEAFF
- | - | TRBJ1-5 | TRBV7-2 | TGTGCCAGCAGCTTTACAGGAGATCAGCCCCAGCATTTT | CASSFTGDQPQHF